The clone carrying this TCR beta chain was detected ten times or more. Its antigen is not identified. These data originate in a study of T-cell memory formation after mild COVID-19. Study-level points and caveats: Later expanders leaned CD4+, whereas clones that contracted between day 15 and 85 were balanced CD4/CD8.

V was clipped by 0 bases and J by 4 bases, with 8 bases between them. Germline CDR1 reads SGHRS; CDR2 reads YFSETQ. The CDR3 runs 14 residues. Via MiXCR, TCRdb re-called the 5' RACE reads, giving one row per CDR3 protein. The sample records more than 350,000 distinct CDR3 sequences, roughly 15% being singletons. The receptor was isolated from a man between 18 and 29 years old who had mild COVID-19 (a few samples of this study predate the infection). Cell type and time point are not known. The chain recombines TRBV5-1 with TRBJ1-5; D perhaps matches TRBD1 (5 bases). Sequenced sample: PBMCs or a T cell subset sorted from them (not recorded which). The CDR3 region has the DNA TGCGCCAGCAGCTTGGGGGACCAGAATCAGCCCCAGCATTTT. This gives the protein CASSLGDQNQPQHF.